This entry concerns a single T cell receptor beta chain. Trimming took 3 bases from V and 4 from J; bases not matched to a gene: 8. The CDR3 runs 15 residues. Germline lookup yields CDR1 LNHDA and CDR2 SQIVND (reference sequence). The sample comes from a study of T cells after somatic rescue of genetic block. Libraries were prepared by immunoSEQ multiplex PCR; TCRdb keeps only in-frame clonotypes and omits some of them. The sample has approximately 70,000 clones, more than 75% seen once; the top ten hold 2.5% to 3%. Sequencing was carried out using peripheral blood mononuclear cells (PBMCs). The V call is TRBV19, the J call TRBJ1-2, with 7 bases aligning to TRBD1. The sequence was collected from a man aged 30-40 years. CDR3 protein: CASSIPRQGTYGYTF. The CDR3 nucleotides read TGTGCCAGTAGTATCCCCAGACAGGGAACCTATGGCTACACCTTC. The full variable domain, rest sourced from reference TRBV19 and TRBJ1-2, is DGGITQSPKYLFRKEGQNVTLSCEQNLNHDAMYWYRQDPGQGLRLIYYSQIVNDFQKGDIAEGYSVSREKKESFPLTVTSAQKNPTAFYLCASSIPRQGTYGYTFGSGTRLTVV.